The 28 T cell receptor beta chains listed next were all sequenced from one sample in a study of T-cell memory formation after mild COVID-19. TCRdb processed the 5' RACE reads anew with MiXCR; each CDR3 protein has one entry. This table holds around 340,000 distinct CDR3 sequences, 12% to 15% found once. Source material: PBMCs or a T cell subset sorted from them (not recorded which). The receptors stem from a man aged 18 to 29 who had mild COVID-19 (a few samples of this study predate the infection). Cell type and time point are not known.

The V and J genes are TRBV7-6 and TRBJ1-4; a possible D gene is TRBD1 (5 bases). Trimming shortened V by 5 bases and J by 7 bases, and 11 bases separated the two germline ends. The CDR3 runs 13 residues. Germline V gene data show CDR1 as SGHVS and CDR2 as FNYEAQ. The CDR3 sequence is CASSLGGGEKLFF. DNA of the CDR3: TGTGCCAGCAGCCTTGGGGGTGGTGAAAAACTGTTTTTT.

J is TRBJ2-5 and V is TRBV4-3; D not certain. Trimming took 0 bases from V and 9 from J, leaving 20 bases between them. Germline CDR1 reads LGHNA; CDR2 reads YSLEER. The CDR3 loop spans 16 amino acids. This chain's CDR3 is CASSQDLGGRTKAQYF. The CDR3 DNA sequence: TGCGCCAGCAGCCAAGATCTAGGTGGGCGGACGAAGGCCCAGTACTTC.

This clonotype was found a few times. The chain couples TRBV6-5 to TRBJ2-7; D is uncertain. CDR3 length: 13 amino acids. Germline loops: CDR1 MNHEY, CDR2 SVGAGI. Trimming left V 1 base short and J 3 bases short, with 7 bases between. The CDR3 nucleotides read TGTGCCAGCAGTTACTTCTCGGGCTACGAGCAGTACTTC. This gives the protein CASSYFSGYEQYF.

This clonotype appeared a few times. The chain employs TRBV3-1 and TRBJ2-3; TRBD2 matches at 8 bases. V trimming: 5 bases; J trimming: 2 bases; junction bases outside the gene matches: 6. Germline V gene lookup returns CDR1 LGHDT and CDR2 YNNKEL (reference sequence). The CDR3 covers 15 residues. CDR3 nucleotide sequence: TGTGCCAGCAGCTGGGAACTAGCGGCCACAGATACGCAGTATTTT. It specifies CASSWELAATDTQYF.

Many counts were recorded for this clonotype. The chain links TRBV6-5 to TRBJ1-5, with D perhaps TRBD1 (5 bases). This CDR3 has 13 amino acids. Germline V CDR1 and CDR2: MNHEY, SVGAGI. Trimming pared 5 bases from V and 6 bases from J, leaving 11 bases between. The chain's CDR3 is CASSPAGGQPQHF. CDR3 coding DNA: TGTGCCAGCAGTCCCGCGGGGGGTCAGCCCCAGCATTTT.

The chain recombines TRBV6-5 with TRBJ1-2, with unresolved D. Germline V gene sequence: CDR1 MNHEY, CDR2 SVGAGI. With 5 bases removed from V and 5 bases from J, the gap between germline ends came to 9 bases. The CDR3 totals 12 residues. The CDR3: CASSQLGYGYTF. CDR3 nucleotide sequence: TGTGCCAGCAGTCAACTGGGGTATGGCTACACCTTC.

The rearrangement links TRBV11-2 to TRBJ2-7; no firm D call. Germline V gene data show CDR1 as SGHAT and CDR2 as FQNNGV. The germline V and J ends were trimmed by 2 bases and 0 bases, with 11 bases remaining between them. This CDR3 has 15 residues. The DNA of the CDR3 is TGTGCCAGCAGCTTACAGGTGGAAGTCTCCTACGAGCAGTACTTC. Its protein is CASSLQVEVSYEQYF.

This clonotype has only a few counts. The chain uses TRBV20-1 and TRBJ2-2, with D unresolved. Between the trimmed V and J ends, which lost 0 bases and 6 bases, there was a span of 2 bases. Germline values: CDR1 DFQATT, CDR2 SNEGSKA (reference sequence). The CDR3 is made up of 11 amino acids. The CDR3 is CSARDAGELFF. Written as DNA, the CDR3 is TGCAGTGCTAGAGATGCCGGGGAGCTGTTTTTT.

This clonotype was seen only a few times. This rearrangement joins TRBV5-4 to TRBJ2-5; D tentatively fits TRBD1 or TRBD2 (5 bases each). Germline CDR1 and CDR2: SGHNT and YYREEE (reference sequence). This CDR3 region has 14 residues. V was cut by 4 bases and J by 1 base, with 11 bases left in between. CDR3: CASSTGTVQETQYF. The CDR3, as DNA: TGTGCCAGCAGCACCGGGACGGTCCAAGAGACCCAGTACTTC.

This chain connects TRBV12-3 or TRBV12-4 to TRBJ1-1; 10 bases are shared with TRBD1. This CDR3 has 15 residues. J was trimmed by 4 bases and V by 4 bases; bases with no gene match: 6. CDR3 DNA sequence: TGTGCCAGCAGTTCCGACAGGGGGCTTGGCACTGAAGCTTTCTTT. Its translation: CASSSDRGLGTEAFF.

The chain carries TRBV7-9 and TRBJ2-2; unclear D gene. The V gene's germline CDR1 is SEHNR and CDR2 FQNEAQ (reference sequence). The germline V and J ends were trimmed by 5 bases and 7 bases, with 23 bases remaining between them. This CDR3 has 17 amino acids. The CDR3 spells CASSPPKLGRPFGELFF. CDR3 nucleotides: TGTGCCAGCAGCCCCCCGAAGTTGGGAAGGCCGTTCGGGGAGCTGTTTTTT. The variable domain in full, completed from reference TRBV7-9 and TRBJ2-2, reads DTGVSQNPRHKITKRGQNVTFRCDPISEHNRLYWYRQTLGQGPEFLTYFQNEAQLEKSRLLSDRFSAERPKGSFSTLEIQRTEQGDSAMYLCASSPPKLGRPFGELFFGEGSRLTVL.

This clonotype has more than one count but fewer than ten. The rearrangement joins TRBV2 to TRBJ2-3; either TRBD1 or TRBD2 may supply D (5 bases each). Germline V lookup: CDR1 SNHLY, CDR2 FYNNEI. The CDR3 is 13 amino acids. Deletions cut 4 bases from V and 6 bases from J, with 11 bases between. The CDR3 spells CASSGAGTDTQYF. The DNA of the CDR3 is TGTGCCAGCAGTGGAGCAGGGACGGATACGCAGTATTTT.

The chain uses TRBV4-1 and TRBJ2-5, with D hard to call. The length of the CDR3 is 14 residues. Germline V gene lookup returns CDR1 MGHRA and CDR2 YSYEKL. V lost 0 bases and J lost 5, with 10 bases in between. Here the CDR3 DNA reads TGCGCCAGCAGCCAAGAGACCATTCGGGAGACCCAGTACTTC. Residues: CASSQETIRETQYF.

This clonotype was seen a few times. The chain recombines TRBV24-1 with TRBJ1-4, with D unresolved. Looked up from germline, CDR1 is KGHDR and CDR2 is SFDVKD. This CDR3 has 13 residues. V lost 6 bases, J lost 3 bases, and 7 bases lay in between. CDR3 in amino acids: CATSRAANEKLFF. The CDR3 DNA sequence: TGTGCCACCAGTCGGGCAGCTAATGAAAAACTGTTTTTT.

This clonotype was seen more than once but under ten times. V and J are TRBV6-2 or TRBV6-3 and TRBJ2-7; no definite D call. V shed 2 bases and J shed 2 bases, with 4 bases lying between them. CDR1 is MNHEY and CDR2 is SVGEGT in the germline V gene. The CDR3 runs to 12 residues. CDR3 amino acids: CASSYTAYEQYF. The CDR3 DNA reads TGTGCCAGCAGTTACACCGCCTACGAGCAGTACTTC.

CDR3 nucleotides: TGTGCCAGCAGCGCCAGACAGGTGTCAGGAAACACCATATATTTT. Translation gives CASSARQVSGNTIYF. This sequence joins TRBV7-2 and TRBJ1-3; D is perhaps TRBD1 (6 bases). Deletions cut 5 bases from V and 4 bases from J, with 15 bases between. The CDR3 contains 15 residues. Germline V CDR1 and CDR2: SGHTA, FQGNSA.

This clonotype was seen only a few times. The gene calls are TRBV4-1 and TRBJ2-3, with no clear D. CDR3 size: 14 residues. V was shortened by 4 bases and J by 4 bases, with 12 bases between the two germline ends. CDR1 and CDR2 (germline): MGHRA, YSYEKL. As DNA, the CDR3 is TGCGCCAGCAGCCCGGGCCTGGGCGCAGATACGCAGTATTTT. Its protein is CASSPGLGADTQYF.

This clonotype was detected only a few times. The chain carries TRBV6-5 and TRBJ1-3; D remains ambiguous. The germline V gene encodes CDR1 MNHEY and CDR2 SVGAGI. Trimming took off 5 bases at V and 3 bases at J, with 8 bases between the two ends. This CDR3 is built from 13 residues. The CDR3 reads CASSTSGGNTIYF. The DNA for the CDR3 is TGTGCCAGCAGTACATCGGGTGGAAACACCATATATTTT.

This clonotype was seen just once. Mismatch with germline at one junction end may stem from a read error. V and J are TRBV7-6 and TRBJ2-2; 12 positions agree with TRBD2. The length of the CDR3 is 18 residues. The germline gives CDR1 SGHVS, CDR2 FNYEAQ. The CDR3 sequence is CSSSSVTSGGGNTGELFF. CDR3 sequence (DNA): TGTTCCAGCAGCTCAGTGACTAGCGGGGGCGGGAACACCGGGGAGCTGTTTTTT.

The CDR3 bases are TGTGCCAGCAGTTTAGGCCAGCGGGGGAGCACAGATACGCAGTATTTT. This translates into CASSLGQRGSTDTQYF. The V gene is TRBV6-6, the J gene TRBJ2-3, with 8 bases identical to TRBD2. The CDR3 spans 16 residues. Germline lookup yields CDR1 MNHNY and CDR2 SVGAGI (reference sequence). V trimming: 4 bases; J trimming: 0 bases; junction bases outside the gene matches: 6.

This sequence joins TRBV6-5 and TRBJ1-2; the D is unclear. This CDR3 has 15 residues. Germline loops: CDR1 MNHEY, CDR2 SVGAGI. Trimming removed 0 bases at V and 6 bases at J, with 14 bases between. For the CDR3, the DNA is TGTGCCAGCAGTTACTCGATGACCGGGCAGAATGGCTACACCTTC. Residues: CASSYSMTGQNGYTF.

CDR3 bases: TGTGCCAGCACCCGGGCGGGGGGGCACGAGCAGTACTTC. Encoded protein: CASTRAGGHEQYF. The gene calls are TRBV5-6 and TRBJ2-7, with 9 bases identical to TRBD2. The CDR3 has 13 amino acids. Trimming took 6 bases from V and 5 from J; bases not matched to a gene: 6. The V gene's germline CDR1 is SGHDT and CDR2 YYEEEE.

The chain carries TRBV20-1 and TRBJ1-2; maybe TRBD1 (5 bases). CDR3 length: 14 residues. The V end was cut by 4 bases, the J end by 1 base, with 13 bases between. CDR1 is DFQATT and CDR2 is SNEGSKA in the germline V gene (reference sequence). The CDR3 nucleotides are TGCAGTGCTAAGGGACTCTACATTAACTATGGCTACACCTTC. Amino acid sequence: CSAKGLYINYGYTF.

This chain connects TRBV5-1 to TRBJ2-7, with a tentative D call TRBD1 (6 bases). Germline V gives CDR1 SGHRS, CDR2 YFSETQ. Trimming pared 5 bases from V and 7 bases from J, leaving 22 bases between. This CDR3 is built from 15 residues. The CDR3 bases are TGCGCCAGCAGTCCCGCGCCCGCTGGGGGCGAGGAGCAGTACTTC. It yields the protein CASSPAPAGGEEQYF. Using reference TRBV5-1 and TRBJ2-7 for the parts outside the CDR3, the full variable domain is KAGVTQTPRYLIKTRGQQVTLSCSPISGHRSVSWYQQTPGQGLQFLFEYFSETQRNKGNFPGRFSGRQFSNSRSEMNVSTLELGDSALYLCASSPAPAGGEEQYFGPGTRLTVT.

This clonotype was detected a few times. The CDR3 DNA follows: TGTGCCAGCAGGCGGGACGCCTGGGGCTACACCTTC. Amino acid sequence: CASRRDAWGYTF. The J gene is TRBJ1-2, the V gene TRBV12-3 or TRBV12-4; maybe TRBD1 (5 bases). Trimming shortened V by 6 bases and J by 8 bases, and 13 bases separated the two germline ends. This CDR3 is 12 amino acids long.

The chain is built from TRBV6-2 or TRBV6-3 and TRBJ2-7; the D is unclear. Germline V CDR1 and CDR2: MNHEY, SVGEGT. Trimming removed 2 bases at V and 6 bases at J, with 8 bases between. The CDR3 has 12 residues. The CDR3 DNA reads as TGTGCCAGCAGTTACGCTTGGGGCGAGCAGTACTTC. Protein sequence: CASSYAWGEQYF.

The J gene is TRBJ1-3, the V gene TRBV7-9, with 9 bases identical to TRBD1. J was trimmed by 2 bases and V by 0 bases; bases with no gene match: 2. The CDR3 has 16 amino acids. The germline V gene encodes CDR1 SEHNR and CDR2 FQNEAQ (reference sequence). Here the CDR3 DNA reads TGTGCCAGCAGCTTAGCGGGGGACAGGGCTGGAAACACCATATATTTT. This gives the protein CASSLAGDRAGNTIYF.

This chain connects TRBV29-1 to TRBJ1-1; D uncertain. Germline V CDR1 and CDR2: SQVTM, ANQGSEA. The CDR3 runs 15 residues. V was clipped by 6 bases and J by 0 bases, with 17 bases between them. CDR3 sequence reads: CSVAPRVAMNTEAFF. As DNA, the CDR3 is TGCAGCGTCGCTCCCCGGGTAGCGATGAACACTGAAGCTTTCTTT.